This T cell receptor beta chain comes out of a study of blood T cell repertoires in COVID-19. Original analysis: For nucleated cells, counts were estimated from reference gene primer amplification. Assay used: immunoSEQ multiplex PCR; TCRdb lists only in-frame clones, some missing. Clone size and the V and J calls come from that table; the DNA yielded D and trimming. Here the sample spans some 200,000 clones, roughly four fifths being singletons. V shed 4 bases, J shed 12 bases, and the junction held 10 bases outside the gene matches. Germline V gene lookup returns CDR1 MNHEY and CDR2 SVGAGI. The CDR3 loop spans 13 amino acids. Participants, roughly 18 to 90 years old, spanned about two dozen US areas. Categorization into cohorts depended on clinical history that participants reported.

This clonotype was obtained from a man aged 35 to 55 who had recovered from COVID-19. The chain combines TRBV6-5 with TRBJ1-1; 8 nucleotides line up with TRBD1. The sample comprised PBMCs or T cells enriched from blood (not recorded which). CDR3 in amino acids: CASSFTSDRESFF. In nucleotides, the CDR3 is TGTGCCAGCAGTTTCACTTCGGACAGGGAATCTTTCTTT.